This is a list of T cell receptor beta chains from one sample in a study of spatial heterogeneity in lung cancer. A single record per CDR3 protein comes from TCRdb applying MiXCR to the 5' RACE reads. The data hold about 92,000 distinct CDR3 sequences, with approximately 12% observed a single time. The sequencing used PBMCs, collected at surgery. Receptor source: a male donor with early-stage non-small cell lung cancer. The CDR3 runs from the conserved cysteine through the conserved F or W. The D gene is left open where the match is weak. Clone size, where shown, is once, few, many, or a class for clones that have expanded.

v_call	clone_size	j_call	d_call	cdr3_aa	cdr3_nt
TRBV7-2	NA	TRBJ2-3	TRBD2	CASSRTSGDTQYF	TGTGCCAGCAGCCGGACTAGCGGGGATACGCAGTATTTT
TRBV14	NA	TRBJ2-5	TRBD1	CASSQVRTGQGETQYF	TGTGCCAGCAGCCAAGTCCGGACAGGACAAGGGGAGACCCAGTACTTC
TRBV6-2/TRBV6-3	many	TRBJ2-1	TRBD2	CASSFGLAGGNEQFF	TGTGCCAGCAGTTTCGGACTAGCGGGGGGCAATGAGCAGTTCTTC
TRBV12-3/TRBV12-4	many	TRBJ2-1	NA	CASSFTLPYNEQFF	TGTGCCAGCAGTTTCACTCTACCCTACAATGAGCAGTTCTTC
TRBV20-1	NA	TRBJ2-7	NA	CSARWGGLEQYF	TGCAGTGCTAGATGGGGGGGGCTTGAGCAGTACTTC
TRBV11-2	NA	TRBJ2-3	NA	CASSLAVHGGAASTDTQYF	TGTGCCAGCAGCTTAGCAGTACATGGGGGGGCAGCTAGCACAGATACGCAGTATTTT
TRBV20-1	few	TRBJ1-1	NA	CSARRGSWGTEAFF	TGCAGTGCTAGACGTGGCAGTTGGGGCACTGAAGCTTTCTTT
TRBV5-1	few	TRBJ2-1	NA	CASSHPSGSEQFF	TGCGCCAGCAGCCACCCGAGTGGGTCTGAGCAGTTCTTC
TRBV5-1	NA	TRBJ2-7	TRBD2	CASRPATSATYEQYF	TGCGCCAGCAGGCCAGCGACTAGCGCCACCTACGAGCAGTACTTC
TRBV7-3	few	TRBJ2-1	TRBD2	CASSSGTSRYNEQFF	TGTGCCAGCAGCTCCGGGACTAGCAGATACAATGAGCAGTTCTTC
TRBV29-1	many	TRBJ2-5	NA	CSAKGSGETQYF	TGCAGCGCAAAGGGCTCGGGCGAGACCCAGTACTTC
TRBV11-1	many	TRBJ2-1	TRBD1	CASRRDPGQSSYNEQFF	TGTGCCAGCAGACGTGATCCGGGACAGTCCTCATACAATGAGCAGTTCTTC
TRBV2	NA	TRBJ2-7	NA	CASSEDYEQYF	TGTGCCAGCAGTGAAGACTACGAGCAGTACTTC
TRBV10-3	many	TRBJ1-6	TRBD1	CAIRRETGGYNSPLHF	TGTGCCATTCGCCGGGAGACAGGGGGGTATAATTCACCCCTCCACTTT
TRBV10-1	NA	TRBJ2-3	TRBD1	CASSDPGQPTDTQYF	TGCGCCAGCAGCGATCCGGGACAGCCCACAGATACGCAGTATTTT
TRBV18	many	TRBJ2-5	TRBD1	CASSDDRVRETQYF	TGTGCCAGCTCAGATGACAGGGTTCGAGAGACCCAGTACTTC
TRBV28	NA	TRBJ2-7	TRBD1	CASNILKGQTYEQYF	TGTGCCAGCAATATTCTTAAGGGACAGACCTACGAGCAGTACTTC
TRBV19	NA	TRBJ2-5	TRBD2	CASSPGTSPGTQYF	TGTGCCAGTAGTCCTGGGACTAGTCCAGGGACCCAGTACTTC
TRBV5-1	few	TRBJ2-6	NA	CASSLVGLTSGANVLTF	TGCGCCAGCAGCTTGGTTGGACTGACCTCTGGGGCCAACGTCCTGACTTTC
TRBV28	NA	TRBJ1-3	NA	CASSLGRSRRNTIYF	TGTGCCAGCAGTTTGGGACGGTCTAGGCGAAACACCATATATTTT
TRBV7-2	many	TRBJ2-3	NA	CASSLVKNSDTQYF	TGTGCCAGCAGCTTAGTTAAGAACTCAGATACGCAGTATTTT
TRBV20-1	NA	TRBJ2-2	TRBD2	CSARPGLAATGELFF	TGCAGTGCTAGGCCGGGACTAGCGGCCACCGGGGAGCTGTTTTTT
TRBV14	NA	TRBJ2-2	TRBD2	CASSQDELAGVAGELFF	TGTGCCAGCAGCCAAGATGAACTAGCGGGTGTTGCCGGGGAGCTGTTTTTT
TRBV5-1	many	TRBJ1-5	NA	CASSLELHQGYQPQHF	TGCGCCAGCAGCTTGGAACTCCACCAGGGGTATCAGCCCCAGCATTTT
TRBV6-6	NA	TRBJ2-5	TRBD1	CASSDDRGIKETQYF	TGTGCCAGCAGTGACGACAGGGGTATAAAAGAGACCCAGTACTTC
TRBV7-3	few	TRBJ2-3	NA	CASSLDPVQDTQYF	TGTGCCAGCAGCTTAGACCCCGTCCAAGATACGCAGTATTTT
TRBV7-9	NA	TRBJ1-1	NA	CASSLRGRGLNTEAFF	TGTGCCAGCAGCTTAAGAGGCAGGGGCCTGAACACTGAAGCTTTCTTT
TRBV7-2	NA	TRBJ2-3	NA	CASSFSGQTDTQYF	TGTGCCAGCAGCTTTTCCGGGCAAACAGATACGCAGTATTTT
TRBV3-1	NA	TRBJ2-1	NA	CATEATGNEQFF	TGTGCCACAGAGGCCACGGGGAATGAGCAGTTCTTC
TRBV10-3	NA	TRBJ2-7	TRBD2	CAISGPTSGDPYEQYF	TGTGCCATCAGTGGCCCGACTAGCGGGGATCCCTACGAGCAGTACTTC
TRBV2	many	TRBJ2-5	NA	CASAALVETQYF	TGTGCCAGCGCGGCGTTGGTAGAGACCCAGTACTTC
TRBV14	many	TRBJ2-3	NA	CASSQDRTASTDTQYF	TGTGCCAGCAGCCAAGACCGGACAGCTAGCACAGATACGCAGTATTTT
TRBV20-1	NA	TRBJ1-5	NA	CSARGYSNQPQHF	TGCAGTGCTCGTGGATATAGCAATCAGCCCCAGCATTTT
TRBV9	few	TRBJ1-6	NA	CASSVGGDPRNSPLHF	TGTGCCAGCAGCGTAGGAGGGGACCCAAGGAATTCACCCCTCCACTTT
TRBV20-1	NA	TRBJ1-5	NA	CSATLRGRDNQPQHF	TGCAGTGCTACCTTACGGGGGAGGGACAATCAGCCCCAGCATTTT
TRBV5-6	many	TRBJ1-4	NA	CASSFGTTNEKLFF	TGTGCCAGCAGCTTTGGCACAACTAATGAAAAACTGTTTTTT
TRBV27	few	TRBJ2-2	TRBD1	CASSLFGGQGVSWTGELFF	TGTGCCAGCAGTTTATTTGGTGGACAGGGGGTGAGTTGGACCGGGGAGCTGTTTTTT
TRBV27	few	TRBJ2-7	TRBD1	CASSPMDRSYEQYF	TGTGCCAGCAGCCCGATGGACAGGTCCTACGAGCAGTACTTC
TRBV7-6	few	TRBJ1-6	NA	CASSFPGGNSPLHF	TGTGCCAGCAGCTTCCCGGGGGGTAATTCACCCCTCCACTTT
TRBV7-2	few	TRBJ1-6	NA	CASSLGGPYNSPLHF	TGTGCCAGCAGCTTGGGCGGGCCCTATAATTCACCCCTCCACTTT
TRBV12-3/TRBV12-4	few	TRBJ2-2	NA	CASSSIQGANTGELFF	TGTGCCAGCAGTTCGATACAGGGCGCGAACACCGGGGAGCTGTTTTTT
TRBV6-2/TRBV6-3	many	TRBJ1-1	NA	CATGRVTEAFF	TGTGCCACCGGTCGGGTCACTGAAGCTTTCTTT
TRBV29-1	NA	TRBJ1-2	TRBD1	CSVPTGYGYTF	TGCAGCGTTCCGACAGGGTATGGCTACACCTTC
TRBV10-3	few	TRBJ2-7	TRBD1	CAISGGRQGKIGYEQYF	TGTGCCATCAGTGGGGGACGACAGGGGAAAATCGGCTACGAGCAGTACTTC
TRBV20-1	many	TRBJ1-6	NA	CSASYSGTGNSPLHF	TGCAGTGCTAGCTACTCCGGGACGGGTAATTCACCCCTCCACTTT
TRBV7-6	many	TRBJ2-1	NA	CASSPGRYNEQFF	TGTGCCAGCAGCCCGGGGAGGTACAATGAGCAGTTCTTC
TRBV28	NA	TRBJ2-7	NA	CVSSPGIPSYEQYF	TGTGTCAGCAGTCCGGGGATCCCTTCCTACGAGCAGTACTTC
TRBV27	few	TRBJ2-5	NA	CASSSPDRRTQYF	TGTGCCAGCAGTTCCCCGGACCGGCGGACCCAGTACTTC
TRBV13	NA	TRBJ1-1	NA	CASRRQPHEAFF	TGTGCCAGCAGAAGACAGCCCCATGAAGCTTTCTTT
TRBV6-1	few	TRBJ2-7	TRBD1	CASSNTGELTYEQYF	TGTGCCAGCAGTAACACAGGGGAACTCACCTACGAGCAGTACTTC
TRBV29-1	many	TRBJ2-5	NA	CSVATRRRETQYF	TGCAGCGTTGCAACCCGCCGAAGGGAGACCCAGTACTTC
TRBV12-3/TRBV12-4	NA	TRBJ2-3	TRBD2	CASSPHRRREATDTQYF	TGTGCCAGCAGTCCGCACCGGAGGCGGGAGGCCACAGATACGCAGTATTTT
TRBV7-2	NA	TRBJ2-5	NA	CASSMGWAETQYF	TGTGCCAGCAGCATGGGCTGGGCAGAGACCCAGTACTTC
TRBV5-1	many	TRBJ2-5	TRBD2	CASSVTSGRALETQYF	TGCGCCAGCAGCGTCACTAGCGGGAGGGCCTTGGAGACCCAGTACTTC